Each of the 25 T cell receptor beta chains below was sequenced from the same sample in a study of T cell responses to AZD1222 COVID-19 vaccine. Measured with immunoSEQ multiplex PCR; TCRdb has only the in-frame clones, and not every one. In the table there are 150,000 to 200,000 clones, 92% of which are singletons. The sequences come from peripheral blood, collected on day 0 of AZD1222 vaccination. The receptors shown here come from an adult in good health.

The V call is TRBV28, the J call TRBJ1-1; perhaps TRBD1 as D (5 bases). The CDR3 is made up of 13 amino acids. Trimming pared 5 bases from V and 2 bases from J, leaving 9 bases between. Germline V gene sequence: CDR1 MDHEN, CDR2 SYDVKM. CDR3: CASSRGGNTEAFF. The DNA for the CDR3 is TGTGCCAGCAGTCGGGGGGGAAACACTGAAGCTTTCTTT.

The chain carries TRBV18 and TRBJ2-7; no reliable D call. The CDR3 runs 12 residues. V lost 3 bases, J lost 3 bases, and 6 bases lay in between. Germline V CDR1 and CDR2: KGHSH, LQKENI. CDR3 region: CASSPNGYEQYF. DNA of the CDR3: TGTGCCAGCTCACCTAACGGCTACGAGCAGTACTTC.

J is TRBJ1-1 and V is TRBV7-3; TRBD1 might be the D (5 bases). CDR1 and CDR2 from the germline V gene are SGHTA and FQGTGA. V lost 5 bases and J lost 2, with 12 bases in between. CDR3 length equals 14 residues. The CDR3 loop is CASSRGDSNTEAFF. The DNA for the CDR3 is TGTGCCAGCAGCCGAGGTGACAGTAACACTGAAGCTTTCTTT.

The chain joins TRBV7-8 to TRBJ1-3; weak D call: TRBD1 (6 bases). Trimming shortened V by 5 bases and J by 5 bases, and 19 bases separated the two germline ends. Germline V gene sequence: CDR1 SGHVS, CDR2 FQNEAQ. The CDR3 covers 16 residues. CDR3 region: CASSPHRVPIRNTIYF. The CDR3 bases are TGTGCCAGCAGCCCTCACAGGGTCCCGATCCGAAACACCATATATTTT.

As DNA, the CDR3 is TGTGCCAGCGACAGGGATTGGGAGGGTCAGCCCCAGCATTTT. Translation: CASDRDWEGQPQHF. J is TRBJ1-5 and V is TRBV19; 7 bases align to TRBD1. The germline V gene encodes CDR1 LNHDA and CDR2 SQIVND (reference sequence). V shed 9 bases and J 6 bases; nucleotides not matched to a gene: 11. The CDR3 has 14 amino acids.

This rearrangement joins TRBV19 to TRBJ1-5; D gene ambiguous. Trimming took 7 bases from V and 5 from J, leaving 15 bases between them. The germline gives CDR1 LNHDA, CDR2 SQIVND (reference sequence). CDR3 length: 14 amino acids. This chain's CDR3 is CASKFIGVYQPQHF. In nucleotides, the CDR3 is TGTGCCAGTAAATTTATAGGTGTCTATCAGCCCCAGCATTTT. Full variable domain (rest looked up from reference TRBV19 and TRBJ1-5): DGGITQSPKYLFRKEGQNVTLSCEQNLNHDAMYWYRQDPGQGLRLIYYSQIVNDFQKGDIAEGYSVSREKKESFPLTVTSAQKNPTAFYLCASKFIGVYQPQHFGDGTRLSIL.

This clone occurred once. The chain has TRBV2 and TRBJ1-1; 7 nucleotides match TRBD1. This CDR3 is 14 amino acids long. Looked up from germline, CDR1 is SNHLY and CDR2 is FYNNEI. Germline trimming cut 4 bases from V and 7 bases from J; bases unmatched to any gene: 9. The CDR3 region has the DNA TGTGCCAGCAGTGGGGGACAGCGCCCCCTTGAAGCTTTCTTT. Translation: CASSGGQRPLEAFF. Combining the CDR3 with reference TRBV2 and TRBJ1-1 gives the whole variable domain EPEVTQTPSHQVTQMGQEVILRCVPISNHLYFYWYRQILGQKVEFLVSFYNNEISEKSEIFDDQFSVERPDGSNFTLKIRSTKLEDSAMYFCASSGGQRPLEAFFGQGTRLTVV.

The chain links TRBV6-2 or TRBV6-3 to TRBJ1-5; D gene ambiguous. The CDR3 totals 19 residues. Germline loops: CDR1 MNHEY, CDR2 SVGEGT. Between the trimmed V and J ends, which lost 5 bases and 3 bases, there was a span of 26 bases. The CDR3, as DNA: TGTGCCAGCAGTATCAGTCAGGTACAATGGCTTAGCAACAATCAGCCCCAGCATTTT. Protein: CASSISQVQWLSNNQPQHF.

This clone was picked up one time. The chain uses TRBV5-4 and TRBJ2-1; 9 bases are shared with TRBD1. This CDR3 has 15 amino acids. Per the germline V gene, CDR1 is SGHNT and CDR2 is YYREEE (reference sequence). The V gene end was trimmed by 4 bases and the J gene end by 3 bases; junction bases not matched to a gene: 5. This CDR3 is CASSTTGGYYNEQFF. CDR3 nucleotide sequence: TGTGCCAGCAGCACTACAGGGGGCTACTACAATGAGCAGTTCTTC.

V is TRBV11-2 and J is TRBJ1-2; possibly TRBD1 for D (6 bases). CDR1 is SGHAT and CDR2 is FQNNGV in the germline V gene. V dropped 5 bases and J dropped 1 base, with 14 bases sitting between them. The CDR3 consists of 15 residues. The CDR3 DNA reads TGTGCCAGCAGCCGACCGGGGGCGGTTAACTATGGCTACACCTTC. Translating gives CASSRPGAVNYGYTF.

The CDR3 DNA follows: TGTGCCAGCAGCCAAGATGTGATCGGGGGGCCCAGGGTCGGGGAGCAGTACGTC. Protein sequence: CASSQDVIGGPRVGEQYV. The chain links TRBV3-1 (or the pseudogene TRBV3-2) to TRBJ2-7, with D possibly TRBD2 on 7 matching bases. The germline V gene encodes CDR1 LGHDT and CDR2 YNNKEL (reference sequence). The CDR3 is 18 residues long. The V gene lost 0 bases and the J gene lost 7 bases, with 25 bases spanning the gap.

V gene TRBV3-1 (or the pseudogene TRBV3-2) combines with J gene TRBJ1-2; D remains ambiguous. Germline V gives CDR1 LGHDT, CDR2 YNNKEL (reference sequence). With 0 bases removed from V and 1 base from J, the gap between germline ends came to 9 bases. This CDR3 region has 15 residues. The CDR3 nucleotides are TGTGCCAGCAGCCAAGACGTACAGATTAACTATGGCTACACCTTC. It is translated as CASSQDVQINYGYTF.

This clone was counted a single time. V usage is TRBV6-1 and J usage is TRBJ1-2, with a possible D match to TRBD1 (6 bases). The germline V and J ends were trimmed by 2 bases and 7 bases, with 20 bases remaining between them. Germline CDR1 MNHNS, CDR2 SASEGT. CDR3 length equals 16 residues. CDR3 DNA sequence: TGTGCCAGCAGTGAACCACGAAGGGGGGTCCGCGGTGGCTACACCTTC. This sequence encodes CASSEPRRGVRGGYTF.

This sequence joins TRBV19 and TRBJ2-3; 8 bases match TRBD2. V was pared by 7 bases and J by 2 bases, with 8 bases of the junction left unmatched. CDR1 is LNHDA and CDR2 is SQIVND in the germline V gene (reference sequence). The length of the CDR3 is 15 residues. This chain's CDR3 is CASKTTSDSTDTQYF. In nucleotides, the CDR3 is TGTGCCAGTAAGACGACTAGCGATTCCACAGATACGCAGTATTTT.

The chain uses TRBV3-1 (or the pseudogene TRBV3-2) and TRBJ2-5; 14 nucleotides line up with TRBD2. Germline V gene lookup returns CDR1 LGHDT and CDR2 YNNKEL (reference sequence). V trimming: 5 bases; J trimming: 2 bases; junction bases outside the gene matches: 4. The CDR3 contains 16 residues. CDR3 bases: TGTGCCAGCAGCTTGCGACTAGCGGGGGGGCAAGAGACCCAGTACTTC. Its protein is CASSLRLAGGQETQYF.

This clone came up once. The chain employs TRBV13 and TRBJ1-2; D may be TRBD1 (5 bases). The CDR3 is 15 residues long. Trimming stripped 6 bases from V and 6 bases from J, with 20 bases between. Germline V gives CDR1 PRHDT, CDR2 FYEKMQ (reference sequence). The CDR3 protein is CASRPWGKTLNGYTF. The CDR3 region has the DNA TGTGCCAGCAGGCCTTGGGGGAAAACGCTTAATGGCTACACCTTC.

The genes are TRBV28 and TRBJ1-1; D gene unclear. The CDR3 is 15 amino acids. The V gene lost 4 bases and the J gene lost 1 base, with 13 bases spanning the gap. Germline CDR1 reads MDHEN; CDR2 reads SYDVKM. The CDR3 reads CASSSRTGKNTEAFF. DNA for the CDR3: TGTGCCAGCAGTTCCCGGACGGGCAAGAACACTGAAGCTTTCTTT.

The V and J genes are TRBV5-1 and TRBJ1-6; D is possibly TRBD1 (5 bases). CDR1 is SGHRS, CDR2 YFSETQ, per germline. This CDR3 comprises 18 residues. V lost 7 bases, J lost 4 bases, and 24 bases lay in between. CDR3 DNA sequence: TGCGCCAGCGCCTTGGGGAGGCCAGGGTTTTCTTATAATTCACCCCTCCACTTT. Residues: CASALGRPGFSYNSPLHF. Drawing the rest from reference TRBV5-1 and TRBJ1-6, the complete variable domain is KAGVTQTPRYLIKTRGQQVTLSCSPISGHRSVSWYQQTPGQGLQFLFEYFSETQRNKGNFPGRFSGRQFSNSRSEMNVSTLELGDSALYLCASALGRPGFSYNSPLHFGNGTRLTVT.

The chain recombines TRBV28 with TRBJ1-2; 8 nucleotides line up with TRBD1. The V gene end was trimmed by 5 bases and the J gene end by 0 bases; junction bases not matched to a gene: 8. This CDR3 comprises 16 residues. The germline CDR1 and CDR2 sequences are MDHEN and SYDVKM. The CDR3 bases are TGTGCCAGCAGTCCGGACAGGGTTTTAGCTAACTATGGCTACACCTTC. Translating gives CASSPDRVLANYGYTF.

This clone was recorded only once. The chain recombines TRBV7-2 with TRBJ1-3; the D gene is possibly TRBD1 (6 bases). This CDR3 is 15 amino acids long. Looked up from germline, CDR1 is SGHTA and CDR2 is FQGNSA. Trimming removed 3 bases at V and 0 bases at J, with 9 bases between. CDR3 nucleotide sequence: TGTGCCAGCAGCTTCCTAGGGGGCTCTGGAAACACCATATATTTT. Amino acids: CASSFLGGSGNTIYF. Looking up the rest from reference TRBV7-2 and TRBJ1-3 gives the full variable domain: GAGVSQSPSNKVTEKGKDVELRCDPISGHTALYWYRQSLGQGLEFLIYFQGNSAPDKSGLPSDRFSAERTGGSVSTLTIQRTQQEDSAVYLCASSFLGGSGNTIYFGEGSWLTVV.

The chain recombines TRBV6-1 with TRBJ2-7; 7 bases match TRBD1. This CDR3 has 17 residues. Trimming removed 4 bases from V and 1 base from J; junction bases left unmatched: 13. Germline V gene sequence: CDR1 MNHNS, CDR2 SASEGT. CDR3 amino acids: CASSAGNPGGYSYEQYF. The CDR3 nucleotides are TGTGCCAGCAGTGCAGGCAACCCAGGGGGTTATTCCTACGAGCAGTACTTC.

V gene TRBV6-2 or TRBV6-3 combines with J gene TRBJ1-2; TRBD1 matches 8 bases. Per the germline V gene, CDR1 is MNHEY and CDR2 is SVGEGT. The trim removed 5 bases at V and 6 bases at J, leaving 5 bases unmatched. This CDR3 is 13 amino acids long. The CDR3 DNA reads TGTGCCAGCAGTCCGACAGGGGAACATGGCTACACCTTC. Translated: CASSPTGEHGYTF.

This clone was found a few times. V gene TRBV13 combines with J gene TRBJ2-2, with D unresolved. CDR1 PRHDT and CDR2 FYEKMQ come from the germline V gene (reference sequence). V gave up 5 bases and J gave up 8 bases, with 9 bases separating them. The CDR3 covers 12 residues. DNA for the CDR3: TGTGCCAGCAGCCAAGAGGTTGGGGAGCTGTTTTTT. It specifies CASSQEVGELFF.

V and J are TRBV3-1 (or the pseudogene TRBV3-2) and TRBJ1-4, with TRBD1 matching over 8 bases. Unmatched junction bases numbered 3, after V lost 4 bases and J lost 5 bases. This CDR3 is built from 14 residues. The germline V gene has CDR1 LGHDT and CDR2 YNNKEL (reference sequence). CDR3: CASSPRTGNEKLFF. Here the CDR3 DNA reads TGTGCCAGCAGCCCCCGGACAGGGAATGAAAAACTGTTTTTT.

The genes are TRBV5-4 and TRBJ1-2; D gene uncertain. The CDR3 is 11 residues long. V lost 0 bases and J lost 14, with 11 bases in between. CDR1 SGHNT and CDR2 YYREEE come from the germline V gene (reference sequence). CDR3 in DNA: TGTGCCAGCAGCTTGGGGACGACGATAACCTTC. Its protein product is CASSLGTTITF. Complete variable domain (other parts from reference TRBV5-4 and TRBJ1-2): ETGVTQSPTHLIKTRGQQVTLRCSSQSGHNTVSWYQQALGQGPQFIFQYYREEENGRGNFPPRFSGLQFPNYSSELNVNALELDDSALYLCASSLGTTITFGSGTRLTVV.